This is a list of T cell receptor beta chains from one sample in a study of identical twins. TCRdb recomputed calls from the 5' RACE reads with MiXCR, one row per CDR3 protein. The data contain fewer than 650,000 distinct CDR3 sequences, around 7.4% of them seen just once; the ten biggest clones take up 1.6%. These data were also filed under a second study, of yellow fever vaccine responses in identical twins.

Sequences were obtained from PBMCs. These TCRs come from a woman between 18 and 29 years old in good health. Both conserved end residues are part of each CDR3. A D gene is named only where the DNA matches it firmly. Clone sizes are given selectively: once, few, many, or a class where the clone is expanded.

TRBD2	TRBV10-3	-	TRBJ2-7	TGTGCCATCAGGGCCTCTAGCGGGAGGACTTCCTACGAGCAGTACTTC	CAIRASSGRTSYEQYF
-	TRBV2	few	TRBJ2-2	TGTGCCAGCAGCGGAAGGGGCAGGGAGGCCACCGGGGAGCTGTTTTTT	CASSGRGREATGELFF
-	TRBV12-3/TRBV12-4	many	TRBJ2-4	TGTGCCAGCAGCTCCTGGAATGGGGCCAAAAACATTCAGTACTTC	CASSSWNGAKNIQYF
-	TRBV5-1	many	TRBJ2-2	TGCGCCAGCAGCTTGGTTCCCAGCTACACCGGGGAGCTGTTTTTT	CASSLVPSYTGELFF
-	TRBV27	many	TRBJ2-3	TGTGCCAGCAGATTGAAGAGTGCTAGTGGCCCAGATACGCAGTATTTT	CASRLKSASGPDTQYF
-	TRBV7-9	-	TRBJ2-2	TGTGCCAGCAGCTTAAACCTCGGAGGCAGGGTCACCGGGGAGCTGTTTTTT	CASSLNLGGRVTGELFF
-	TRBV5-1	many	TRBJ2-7	TGCGCCAGCAGCTTGCGCTCTCACGAGCAGTACTTC	CASSLRSHEQYF
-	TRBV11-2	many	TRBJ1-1	TGTGCCAGCAGCGCATACAGGAACACTGAAGCTTTCTTT	CASSAYRNTEAFF
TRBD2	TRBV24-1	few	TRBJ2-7	TGTGCCACCAGTGAGGGGCGCGCGGGAGTAGAGTACGAGCAGTACTTC	CATSEGRAGVEYEQYF
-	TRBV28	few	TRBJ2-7	TGTGCCAGCAGCTCGGGGGCTCAGCCCAACGAGCAGTACTTC	CASSSGAQPNEQYF
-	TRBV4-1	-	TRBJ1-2	TGCGCCAGCAGCCAAGATTGGACATCTTCTTATGGCTACACCTTC	CASSQDWTSSYGYTF